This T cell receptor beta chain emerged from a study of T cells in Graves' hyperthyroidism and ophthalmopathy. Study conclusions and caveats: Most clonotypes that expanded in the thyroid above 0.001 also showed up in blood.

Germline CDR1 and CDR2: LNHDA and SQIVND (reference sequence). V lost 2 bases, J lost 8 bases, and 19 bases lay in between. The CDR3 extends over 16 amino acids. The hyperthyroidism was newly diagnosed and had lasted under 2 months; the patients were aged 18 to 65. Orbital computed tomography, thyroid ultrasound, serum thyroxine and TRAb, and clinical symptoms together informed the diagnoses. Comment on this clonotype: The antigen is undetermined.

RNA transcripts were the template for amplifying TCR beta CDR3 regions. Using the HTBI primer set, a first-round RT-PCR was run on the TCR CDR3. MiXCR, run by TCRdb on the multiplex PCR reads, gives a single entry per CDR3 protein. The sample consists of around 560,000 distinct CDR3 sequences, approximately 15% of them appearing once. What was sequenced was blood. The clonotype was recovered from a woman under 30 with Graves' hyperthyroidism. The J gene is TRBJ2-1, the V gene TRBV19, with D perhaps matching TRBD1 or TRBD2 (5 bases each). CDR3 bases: TGTGCCAGTAGTATACTCTTGGGGGTATCCCAATATGAGCAGTTCTTC. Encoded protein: CASSILLGVSQYEQFF.